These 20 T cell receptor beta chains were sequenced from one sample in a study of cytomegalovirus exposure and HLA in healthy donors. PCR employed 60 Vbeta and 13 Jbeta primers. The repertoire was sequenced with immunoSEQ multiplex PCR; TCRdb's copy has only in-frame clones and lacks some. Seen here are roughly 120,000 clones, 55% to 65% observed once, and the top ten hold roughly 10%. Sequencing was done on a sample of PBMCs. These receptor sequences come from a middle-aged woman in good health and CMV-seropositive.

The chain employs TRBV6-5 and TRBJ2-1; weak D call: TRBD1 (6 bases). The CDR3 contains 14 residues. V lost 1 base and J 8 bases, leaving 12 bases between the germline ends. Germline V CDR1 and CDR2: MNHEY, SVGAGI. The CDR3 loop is CASSYWGPSYEQFF. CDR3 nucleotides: TGTGCCAGCAGTTACTGGGGGCCGTCCTATGAGCAGTTCTTC.

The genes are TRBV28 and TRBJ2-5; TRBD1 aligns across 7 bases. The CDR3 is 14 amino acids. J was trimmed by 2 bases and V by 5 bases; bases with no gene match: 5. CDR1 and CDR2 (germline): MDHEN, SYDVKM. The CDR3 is CASSAPTGQETQYF. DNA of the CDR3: TGTGCCAGCAGTGCCCCGACAGGGCAAGAGACCCAGTACTTC. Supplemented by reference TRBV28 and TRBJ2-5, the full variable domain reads DVKVTQSSRYLVKRTGEKVFLECVQDMDHENMFWYRQDPGLGLRLIYFSYDVKMKEKGDIPEGYSVSREKKERFSLILESASTNQTSMYLCASSAPTGQETQYFGPGTRLLVL.

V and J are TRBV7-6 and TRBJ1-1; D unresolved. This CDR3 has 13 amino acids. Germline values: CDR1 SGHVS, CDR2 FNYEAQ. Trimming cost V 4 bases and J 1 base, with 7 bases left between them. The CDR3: CASSSQENTEAFF. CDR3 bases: TGTGCCAGCAGCTCGCAGGAGAACACTGAAGCTTTCTTT.

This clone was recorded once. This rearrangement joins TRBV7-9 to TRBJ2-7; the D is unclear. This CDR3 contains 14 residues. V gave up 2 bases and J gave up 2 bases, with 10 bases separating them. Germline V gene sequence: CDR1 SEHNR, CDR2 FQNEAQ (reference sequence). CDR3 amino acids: CASSLLESPYEQYF. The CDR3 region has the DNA TGTGCCAGCAGCTTACTAGAGTCTCCCTACGAGCAGTACTTC.

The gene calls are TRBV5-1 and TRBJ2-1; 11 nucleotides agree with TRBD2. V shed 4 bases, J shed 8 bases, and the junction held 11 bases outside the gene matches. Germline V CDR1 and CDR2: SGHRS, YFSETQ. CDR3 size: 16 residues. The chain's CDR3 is CASSPLLAGVYYEQFF. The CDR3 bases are TGCGCCAGCAGCCCCCTACTAGCGGGAGTATATTATGAGCAGTTCTTC.

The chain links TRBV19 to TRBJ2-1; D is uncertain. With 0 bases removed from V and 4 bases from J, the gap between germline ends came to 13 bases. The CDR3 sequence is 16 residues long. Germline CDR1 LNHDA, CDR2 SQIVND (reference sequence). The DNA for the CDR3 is TGTGCCAGTAGTATAGAGATTGGCTCCTTTTACAATGAGCAGTTCTTC. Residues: CASSIEIGSFYNEQFF.

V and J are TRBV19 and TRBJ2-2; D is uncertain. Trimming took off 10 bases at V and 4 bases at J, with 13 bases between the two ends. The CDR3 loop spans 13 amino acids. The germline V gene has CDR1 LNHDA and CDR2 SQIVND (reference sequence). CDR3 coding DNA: TGTGCCATTCACTCTCAAATCACCGGGGAGCTGTTTTTT. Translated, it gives CAIHSQITGELFF.

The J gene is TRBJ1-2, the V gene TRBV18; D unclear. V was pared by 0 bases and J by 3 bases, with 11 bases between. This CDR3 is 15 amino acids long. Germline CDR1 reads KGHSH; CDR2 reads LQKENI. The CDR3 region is CASSPPGAVDYGYTF. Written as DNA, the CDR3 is TGTGCCAGCTCACCACCGGGCGCAGTGGACTATGGCTACACCTTC.

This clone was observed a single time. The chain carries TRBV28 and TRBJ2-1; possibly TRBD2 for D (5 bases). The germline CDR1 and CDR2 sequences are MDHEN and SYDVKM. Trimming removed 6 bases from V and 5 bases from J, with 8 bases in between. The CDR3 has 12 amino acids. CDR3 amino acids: CASSGGHNEQFF. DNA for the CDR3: TGTGCCAGCAGCGGAGGCCACAATGAGCAGTTCTTC. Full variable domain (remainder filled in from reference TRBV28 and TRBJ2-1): DVKVTQSSRYLVKRTGEKVFLECVQDMDHENMFWYRQDPGLGLRLIYFSYDVKMKEKGDIPEGYSVSREKKERFSLILESASTNQTSMYLCASSGGHNEQFFGPGTRLTVL.

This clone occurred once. The CDR3 coding sequence is TGCGCCAGCAGCTTGGACCGGGTCCTAAAAAACGAAGCTAACTATGGCTACACCTTC. Residues: CASSLDRVLKNEANYGYTF. The V call is TRBV5-1, the J call TRBJ1-2; no firm D call. The CDR3 has 19 amino acids. The ends were cut back, 0 bases at V and 0 bases at J, with 21 bases in the middle. Looked up from germline, CDR1 is SGHRS and CDR2 is YFSETQ.

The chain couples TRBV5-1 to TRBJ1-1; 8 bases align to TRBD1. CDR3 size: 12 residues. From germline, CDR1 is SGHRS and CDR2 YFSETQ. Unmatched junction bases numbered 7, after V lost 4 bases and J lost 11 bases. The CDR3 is CASSPTGVGAFF. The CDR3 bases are TGCGCCAGCAGCCCGACAGGGGTGGGGGCTTTCTTT.

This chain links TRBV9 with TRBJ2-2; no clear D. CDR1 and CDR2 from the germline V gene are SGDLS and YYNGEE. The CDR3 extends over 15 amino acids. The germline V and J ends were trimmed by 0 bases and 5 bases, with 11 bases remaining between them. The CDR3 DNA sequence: TGTGCCAGCAGCGTAGGAATAGCTACGACCGGGGAGCTGTTTTTT. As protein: CASSVGIATTGELFF.

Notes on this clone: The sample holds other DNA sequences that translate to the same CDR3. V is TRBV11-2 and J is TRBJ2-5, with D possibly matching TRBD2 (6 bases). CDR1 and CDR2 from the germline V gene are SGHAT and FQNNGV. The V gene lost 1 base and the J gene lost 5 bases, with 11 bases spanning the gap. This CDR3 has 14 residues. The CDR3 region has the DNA TGTGCCAGCAGCTTAGTAGGTGGGGGGGAGACCCAGTACTTC. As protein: CASSLVGGGETQYF.

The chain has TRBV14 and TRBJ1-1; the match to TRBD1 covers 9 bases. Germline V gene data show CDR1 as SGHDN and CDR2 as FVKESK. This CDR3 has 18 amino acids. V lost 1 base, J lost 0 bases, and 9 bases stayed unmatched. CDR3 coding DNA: TGTGCCAGCAGCCAAGTGGGGACAGGGATCCCCCTGAACACTGAAGCTTTCTTT. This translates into CASSQVGTGIPLNTEAFF.

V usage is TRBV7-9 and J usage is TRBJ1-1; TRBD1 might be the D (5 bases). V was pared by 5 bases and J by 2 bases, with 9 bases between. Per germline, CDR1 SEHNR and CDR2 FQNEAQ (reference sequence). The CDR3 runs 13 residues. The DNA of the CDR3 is TGTGCCAGCAGCCCGGGGGGAAACACTGAAGCTTTCTTT. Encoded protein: CASSPGGNTEAFF. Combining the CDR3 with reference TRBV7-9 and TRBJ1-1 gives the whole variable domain DTGVSQNPRHKITKRGQNVTFRCDPISEHNRLYWYRQTLGQGPEFLTYFQNEAQLEKSRLLSDRFSAERPKGSFSTLEIQRTEQGDSAMYLCASSPGGNTEAFFGQGTRLTVV.

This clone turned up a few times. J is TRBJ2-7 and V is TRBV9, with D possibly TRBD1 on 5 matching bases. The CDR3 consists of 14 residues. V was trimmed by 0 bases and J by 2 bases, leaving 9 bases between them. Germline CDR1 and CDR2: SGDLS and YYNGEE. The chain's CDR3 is CASSVDQGPYEQYF. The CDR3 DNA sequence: TGTGCCAGCAGCGTAGACCAGGGTCCCTACGAGCAGTACTTC. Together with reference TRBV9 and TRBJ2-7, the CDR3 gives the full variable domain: DSGVTQTPKHLITATGQRVTLRCSPRSGDLSVYWYQQSLDQGLQFLIQYYNGEERAKGNILERFSAQQFPDLHSELNLSSLELGDSALYFCASSVDQGPYEQYFGPGTRLTVT.

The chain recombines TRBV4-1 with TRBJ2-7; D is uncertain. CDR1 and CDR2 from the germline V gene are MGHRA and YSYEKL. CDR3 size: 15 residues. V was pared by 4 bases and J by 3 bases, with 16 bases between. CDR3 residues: CASSPVTTENYEQYF. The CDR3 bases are TGCGCCAGCAGCCCGGTGACCACAGAGAACTACGAGCAGTACTTC.

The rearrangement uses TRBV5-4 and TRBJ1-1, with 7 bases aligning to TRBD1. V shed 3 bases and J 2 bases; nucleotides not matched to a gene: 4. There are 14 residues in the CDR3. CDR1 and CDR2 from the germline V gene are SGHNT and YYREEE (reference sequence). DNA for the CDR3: TGTGCCAGCAGCTCCAGGGGGAGTAACACTGAAGCTTTCTTT. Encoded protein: CASSSRGSNTEAFF.

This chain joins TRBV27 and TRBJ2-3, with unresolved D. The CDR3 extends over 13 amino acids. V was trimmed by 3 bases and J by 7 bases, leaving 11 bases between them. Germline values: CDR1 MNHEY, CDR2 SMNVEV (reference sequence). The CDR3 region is CASSLTRAYTQYF. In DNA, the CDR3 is TGTGCCAGCAGTTTGACTCGAGCATATACGCAGTATTTT.

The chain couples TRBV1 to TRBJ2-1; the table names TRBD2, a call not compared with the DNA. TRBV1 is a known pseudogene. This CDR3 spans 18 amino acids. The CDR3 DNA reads TGCACCAGCAGCCAGCTGTTGGTAGCGGGAGGGGGCTACAATGAGCAGTTCTTC. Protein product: CTSSQLLVAGGGYNEQFF.